Sequencing of this T cell receptor (beta chain) was carried out in a study of T cell changes during pregnancy in multiple sclerosis. The assay was immunoSEQ multiplex PCR, and TCRdb's table has in-frame clones only and misses some. The sample records 81,000 or so clones, over 80% being singletons. This clone came up once. The origin of this receptor is a female donor in good health, serving as a control in a pregnancy study. Some clones in this sample may be carry-over from other donors' samples. The specimen was PBMCs, collected in the first trimester of pregnancy.

This chain's CDR3 is CASSIRAGTYEQYF. CDR3 coding DNA: TGTGCCAGTAGTATTAGGGCAGGGACCTACGAGCAGTACTTC. V gene TRBV19 combines with J gene TRBJ2-7; perhaps TRBD1 as D (5 bases). The V gene's germline CDR1 is LNHDA and CDR2 SQIVND (reference sequence). Trimming shortened V by 3 bases and J by 2 bases, and 11 bases separated the two germline ends. The CDR3 contains 14 residues.